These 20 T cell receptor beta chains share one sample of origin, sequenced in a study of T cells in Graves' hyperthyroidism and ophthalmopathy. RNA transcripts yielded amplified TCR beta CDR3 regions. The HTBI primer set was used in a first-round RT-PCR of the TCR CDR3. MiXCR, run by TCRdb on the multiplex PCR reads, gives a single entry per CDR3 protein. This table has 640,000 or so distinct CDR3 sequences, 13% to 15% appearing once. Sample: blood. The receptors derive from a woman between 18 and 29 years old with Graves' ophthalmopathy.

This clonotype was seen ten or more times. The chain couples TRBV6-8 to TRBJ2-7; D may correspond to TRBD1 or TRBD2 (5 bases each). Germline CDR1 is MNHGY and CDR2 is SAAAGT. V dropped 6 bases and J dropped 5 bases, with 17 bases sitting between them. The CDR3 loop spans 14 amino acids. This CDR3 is CASRTGRSRNEQYF. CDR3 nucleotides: TGTGCCAGCAGGACGGGACGCTCTCGGAACGAGCAGTACTTC.

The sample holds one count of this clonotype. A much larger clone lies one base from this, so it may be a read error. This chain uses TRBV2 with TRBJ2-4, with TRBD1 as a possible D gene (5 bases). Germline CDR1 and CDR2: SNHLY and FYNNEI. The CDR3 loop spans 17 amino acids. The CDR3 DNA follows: TGTGCCGGCAGTGAAGCAGGGCGTAAGTTAGCCAAAAACATTCAGTACTTC. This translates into CAGSEAGRKLAKNIQYF.

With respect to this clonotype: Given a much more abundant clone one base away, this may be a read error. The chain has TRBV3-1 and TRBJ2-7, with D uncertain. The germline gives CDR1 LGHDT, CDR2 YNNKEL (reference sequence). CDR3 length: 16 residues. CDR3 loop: CVSSQETGVVGYEQYF. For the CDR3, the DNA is TGTGTCAGCAGCCAAGAGACTGGGGTCGTCGGCTACGAGCAGTACTTC.

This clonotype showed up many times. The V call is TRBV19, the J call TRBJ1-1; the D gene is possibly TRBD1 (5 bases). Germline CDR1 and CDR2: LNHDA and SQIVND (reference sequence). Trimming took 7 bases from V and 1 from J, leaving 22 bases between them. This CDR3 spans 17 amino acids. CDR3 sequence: CASTPIGAGTENTEAFF. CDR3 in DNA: TGTGCCAGTACACCCATCGGGGCAGGGACCGAGAACACTGAAGCTTTCTTT.

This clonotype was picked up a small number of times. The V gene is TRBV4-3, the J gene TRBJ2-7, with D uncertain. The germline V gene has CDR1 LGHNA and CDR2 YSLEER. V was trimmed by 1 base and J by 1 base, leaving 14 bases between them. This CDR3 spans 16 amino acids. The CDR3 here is CASSQGGVGRSYEQYF. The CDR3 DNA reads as TGCGCCAGCAGCCAAGGCGGCGTAGGCAGGTCCTACGAGCAGTACTTC.

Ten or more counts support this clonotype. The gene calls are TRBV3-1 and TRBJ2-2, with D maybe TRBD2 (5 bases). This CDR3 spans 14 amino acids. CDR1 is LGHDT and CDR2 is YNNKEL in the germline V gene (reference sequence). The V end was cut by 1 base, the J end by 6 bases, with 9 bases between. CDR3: CASSQASFPGELFF. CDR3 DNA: TGTGCCAGCAGCCAAGCTAGCTTCCCCGGGGAGCTGTTTTTT.

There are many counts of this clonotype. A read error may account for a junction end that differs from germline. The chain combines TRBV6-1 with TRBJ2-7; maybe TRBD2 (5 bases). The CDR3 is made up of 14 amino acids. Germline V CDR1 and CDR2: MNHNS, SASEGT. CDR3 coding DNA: TGTGCCAGCAGTTCCCGAGGAGGCTCCCACGAGCAGTACTTC. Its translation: CASSSRGGSHEQYF.

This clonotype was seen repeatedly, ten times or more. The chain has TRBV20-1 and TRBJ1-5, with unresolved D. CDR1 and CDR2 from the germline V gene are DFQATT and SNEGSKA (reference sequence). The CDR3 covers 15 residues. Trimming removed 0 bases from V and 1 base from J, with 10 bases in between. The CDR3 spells CSARELEQSNQPQHF. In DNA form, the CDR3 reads TGCAGTGCTAGAGAGCTTGAGCAGAGCAATCAGCCCCAGCATTTT.

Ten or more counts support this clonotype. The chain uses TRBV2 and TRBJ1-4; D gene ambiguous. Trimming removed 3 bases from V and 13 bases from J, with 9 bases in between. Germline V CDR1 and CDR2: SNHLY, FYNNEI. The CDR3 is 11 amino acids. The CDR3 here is CASSDQVLLFF. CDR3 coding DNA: TGTGCCAGCAGTGACCAGGTCTTACTGTTTTTT.

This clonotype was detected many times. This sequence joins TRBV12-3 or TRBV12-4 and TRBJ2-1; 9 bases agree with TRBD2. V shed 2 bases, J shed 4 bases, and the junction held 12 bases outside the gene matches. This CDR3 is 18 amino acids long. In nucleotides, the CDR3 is TGTGCCAGCAGTTTACATCTAGCGGGAAATGAAGGGTACAATGAGCAGTTCTTC. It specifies CASSLHLAGNEGYNEQFF.

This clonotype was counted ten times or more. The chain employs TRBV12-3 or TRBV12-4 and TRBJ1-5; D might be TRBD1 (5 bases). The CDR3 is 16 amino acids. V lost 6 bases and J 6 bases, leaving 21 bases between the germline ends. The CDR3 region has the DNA TGTGCCAGCAGGACAACCGGGACCCTGAGGGGTCAGCCCCAGCATTTT. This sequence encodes CASRTTGTLRGQPQHF.

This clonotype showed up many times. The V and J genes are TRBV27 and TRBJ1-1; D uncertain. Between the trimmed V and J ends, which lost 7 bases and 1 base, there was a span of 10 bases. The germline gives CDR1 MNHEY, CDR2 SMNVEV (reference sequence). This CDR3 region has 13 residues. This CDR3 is CASTTRQNTEAFF. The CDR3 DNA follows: TGTGCCAGCACTACGAGACAGAACACTGAAGCTTTCTTT.

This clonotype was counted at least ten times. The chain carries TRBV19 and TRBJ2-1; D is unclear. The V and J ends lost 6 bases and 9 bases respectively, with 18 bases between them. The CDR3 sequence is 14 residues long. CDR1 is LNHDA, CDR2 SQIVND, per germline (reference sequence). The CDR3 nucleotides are TGTGCCAGTAGACCCCCAGCCCAGTCGGCTGAGCAGTTCTTC. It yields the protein CASRPPAQSAEQFF.

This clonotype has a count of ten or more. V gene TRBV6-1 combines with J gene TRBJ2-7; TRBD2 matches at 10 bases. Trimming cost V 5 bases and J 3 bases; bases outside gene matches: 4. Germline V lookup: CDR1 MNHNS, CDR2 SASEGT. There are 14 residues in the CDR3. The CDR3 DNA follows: TGTGCCAGCAGTTTACGGACTAGCGGCTACGAGCAGTACTTC. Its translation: CASSLRTSGYEQYF.

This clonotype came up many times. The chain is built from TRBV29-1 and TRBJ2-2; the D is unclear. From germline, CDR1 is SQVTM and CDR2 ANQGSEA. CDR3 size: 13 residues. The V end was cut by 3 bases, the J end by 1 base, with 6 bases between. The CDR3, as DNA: TGCAGCGTTGACCCCGAGAACACCGGGGAGCTGTTTTTT. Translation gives CSVDPENTGELFF.

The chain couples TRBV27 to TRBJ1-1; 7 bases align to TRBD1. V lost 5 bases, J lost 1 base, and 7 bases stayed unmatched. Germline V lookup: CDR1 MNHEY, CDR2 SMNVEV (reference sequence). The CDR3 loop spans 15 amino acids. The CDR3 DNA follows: TGTGCCAGCAGTGTAACAGGGGTAGGGAACACTGAAGCTTTCTTT. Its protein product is CASSVTGVGNTEAFF.

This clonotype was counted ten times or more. CDR3 bases: TGTGCCAGCAGCCTCGACAGAACCGGATCACCCCTCCACTTT. Protein product: CASSLDRTGSPLHF. The V and J genes are TRBV12-3 or TRBV12-4 and TRBJ1-6; D is possibly TRBD1 (5 bases). The CDR3 is made up of 14 amino acids. V lost 6 bases to trimming and J lost 10 bases, with 16 bases between them.

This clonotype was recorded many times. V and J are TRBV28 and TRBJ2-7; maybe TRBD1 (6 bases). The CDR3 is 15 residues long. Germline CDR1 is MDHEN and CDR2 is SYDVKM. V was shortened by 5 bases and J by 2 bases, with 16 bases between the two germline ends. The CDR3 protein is CASSPRGTQTYEQYF. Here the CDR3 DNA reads TGTGCCAGCAGTCCCAGGGGCACCCAAACCTACGAGCAGTACTTC. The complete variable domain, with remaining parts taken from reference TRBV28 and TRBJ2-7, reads DVKVTQSSRYLVKRTGEKVFLECVQDMDHENMFWYRQDPGLGLRLIYFSYDVKMKEKGDIPEGYSVSREKKERFSLILESASTNQTSMYLCASSPRGTQTYEQYFGPGTRLTVT.

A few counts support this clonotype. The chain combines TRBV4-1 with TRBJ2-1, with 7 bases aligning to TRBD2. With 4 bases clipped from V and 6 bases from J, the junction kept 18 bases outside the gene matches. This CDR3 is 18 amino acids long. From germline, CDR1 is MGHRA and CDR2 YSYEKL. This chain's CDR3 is CASSPSYQLRERSNEQFF. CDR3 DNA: TGCGCCAGCAGCCCATCCTATCAACTGCGGGAGAGGAGCAATGAGCAGTTCTTC.

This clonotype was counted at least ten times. DNA for the CDR3: TGCAGTGCCACAAAATCGAGGACTAGCGGGAGCCCACCCCCCAATACGCAGTATTTT. As protein: CSATKSRTSGSPPPNTQYF. This chain uses TRBV20-1 with TRBJ2-3; 13 bases are a match to TRBD2. The CDR3 length is 19 residues. J lost 7 bases, V lost 6 bases, and 22 bases had no gene match. CDR1 DFQATT and CDR2 SNEGSKA come from the germline V gene (reference sequence).